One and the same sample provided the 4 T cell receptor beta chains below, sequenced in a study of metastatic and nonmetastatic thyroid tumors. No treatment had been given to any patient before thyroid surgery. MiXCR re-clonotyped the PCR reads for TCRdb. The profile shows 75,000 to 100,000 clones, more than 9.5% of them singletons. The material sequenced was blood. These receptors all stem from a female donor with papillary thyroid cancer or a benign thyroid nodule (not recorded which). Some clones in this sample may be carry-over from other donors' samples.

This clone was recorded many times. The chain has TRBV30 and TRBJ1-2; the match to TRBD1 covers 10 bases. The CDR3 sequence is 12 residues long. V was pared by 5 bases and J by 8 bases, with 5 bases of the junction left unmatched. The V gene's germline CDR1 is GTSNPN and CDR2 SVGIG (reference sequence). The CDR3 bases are TGTGCCTGGGCGGACAGGGGGGGCGGCTACACCTTC. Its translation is CAWADRGGGYTF. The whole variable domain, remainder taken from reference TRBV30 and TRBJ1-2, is SQTIHQWPATLVQPVGSPLSLECTVEGTSNPNLYWYRQAAGRGLQLLFYSVGIGQISSEVPQNLSASRPQDRQFILSSKKLLLSDSGFYLCAWADRGGGYTFGSGTRLTVV.

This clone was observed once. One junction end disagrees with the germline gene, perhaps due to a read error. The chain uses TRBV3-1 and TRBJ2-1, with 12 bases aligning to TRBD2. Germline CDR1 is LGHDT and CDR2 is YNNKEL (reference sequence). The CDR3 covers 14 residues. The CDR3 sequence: CASSLGLAGNDQFF. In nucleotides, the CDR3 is TGTGCCAGCAGCCTGGGACTAGCGGGCAATGATCAGTTCTTC.

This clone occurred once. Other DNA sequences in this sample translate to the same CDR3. The CDR3 DNA follows: TGTGCCAGCAGCGTGGGGACAGGAAGCCAAGAGACCCAGTACTTC. Protein product: CASSVGTGSQETQYF. This chain uses TRBV9 with TRBJ2-5, with TRBD1 matching over 8 bases. The CDR3 length is 15 residues. CDR1 SGDLS and CDR2 YYNGEE come from the germline V gene. With 2 bases clipped from V and 1 base from J, the junction kept 4 bases outside the gene matches.

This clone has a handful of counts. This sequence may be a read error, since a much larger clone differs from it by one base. CDR3 region: CATGPSSRTKETDTQYF. CDR3 coding DNA: TGTGCCACCGGTCCCTCCTCTAGGACTAAAGAGACAGATACGCAGTATTTT. V is TRBV24-1 and J is TRBJ2-3, with D perhaps TRBD2 (6 bases). This CDR3 is 17 amino acids long. Trimming left V 9 bases short and J 3 bases short, with 24 bases between. The V gene's germline CDR1 is KGHDR and CDR2 SFDVKD.